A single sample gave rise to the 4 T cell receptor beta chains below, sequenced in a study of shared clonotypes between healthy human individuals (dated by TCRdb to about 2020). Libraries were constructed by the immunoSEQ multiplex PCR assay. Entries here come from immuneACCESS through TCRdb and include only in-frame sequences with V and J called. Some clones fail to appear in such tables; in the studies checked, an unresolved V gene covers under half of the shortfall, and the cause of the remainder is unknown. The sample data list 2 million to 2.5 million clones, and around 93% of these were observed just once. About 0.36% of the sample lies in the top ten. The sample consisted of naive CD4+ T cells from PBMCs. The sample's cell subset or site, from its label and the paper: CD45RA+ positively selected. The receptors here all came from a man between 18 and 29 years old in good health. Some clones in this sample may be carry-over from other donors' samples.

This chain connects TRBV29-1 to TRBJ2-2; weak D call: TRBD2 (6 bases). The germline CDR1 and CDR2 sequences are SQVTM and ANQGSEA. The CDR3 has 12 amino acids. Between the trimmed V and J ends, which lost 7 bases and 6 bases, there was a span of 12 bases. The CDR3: CSGARRAGELFF. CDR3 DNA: TGCAGCGGGGCCCGGAGGGCCGGGGAGCTGTTTTTT.

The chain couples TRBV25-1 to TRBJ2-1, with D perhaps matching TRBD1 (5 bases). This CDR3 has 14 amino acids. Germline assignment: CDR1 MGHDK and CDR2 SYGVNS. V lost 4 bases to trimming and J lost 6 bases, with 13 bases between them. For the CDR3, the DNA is TGTGCCAGCAGTGGTCCCGACAGACTCAATGAGCAGTTCTTC. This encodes CASSGPDRLNEQFF.

The DNA of the CDR3 is TGCGCCAGCAGCCCCGCCCGACAGGCGTTGAACTATGGCTACACCTTC. Translated, it gives CASSPARQALNYGYTF. J is TRBJ1-2 and V is TRBV4-3, with D tentatively TRBD1 (6 bases). This CDR3 contains 16 residues. CDR1 and CDR2 (germline): LGHNA, YSLEER. V was shortened by 4 bases and J by 2 bases, with 17 bases between the two germline ends.

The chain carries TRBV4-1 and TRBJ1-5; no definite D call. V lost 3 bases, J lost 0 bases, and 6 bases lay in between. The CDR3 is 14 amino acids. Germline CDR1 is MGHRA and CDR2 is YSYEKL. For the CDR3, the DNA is TGCGCCAGCAGCCAGGAATTTAGCAATCAGCCCCAGCATTTT. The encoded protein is CASSQEFSNQPQHF.